These 19 T cell receptor beta chains were sequenced from one sample in a study of glioma-infiltrating T cells. Using RNA template, CDR3s of TCR alpha and beta were amplified with iRepertoire arm-PCR. Each CDR3 protein gets one entry after TCRdb re-called the multiplex PCR reads with MiXCR. The table shows roughly 120,000 distinct CDR3 sequences, with 20% to 25% occurring only once. The sequenced material came from glioma tissue, nonneoplastic brain tissue, or PBMCs (not recorded which). These receptor sequences come from a human donor with low-grade glioma or glioblastoma, undergoing nonglioma brain surgery, or in good health (not recorded which).

The sample holds many counts of this clonotype. The chain carries TRBV12-3 or TRBV12-4 and TRBJ1-3, with D uncertain. The CDR3 has 14 residues. Trimming shortened V by 7 bases and J by 2 bases, and 12 bases separated the two germline ends. The CDR3, as DNA: TGTGCCAGCAACCTTAAGGGCCCTGGAAACACCATATATTTT. Residues: CASNLKGPGNTIYF.

Only one count was recorded for this clonotype. A much larger clone lies a single base off, so this may be a read error. The chain carries TRBV12-3 or TRBV12-4 and TRBJ2-1; D might be TRBD1 (7 bases). V gave up 3 bases and J gave up 14 bases, with 20 bases separating them. The CDR3 totals 14 residues. The CDR3 DNA sequence: TGTGCCAGCAGTTTTAGGGACAGAAGGGGGGAGAAGTTCTTC. It specifies CASSFRDRRGEKFF.

V and J are TRBV16 and TRBJ2-7; the D call may be TRBD1 or TRBD2 (6 bases each). This CDR3 contains 15 residues. CDR1 is KGHSY and CDR2 is FQNENV in the germline V gene. The V and J ends lost 4 bases and 6 bases respectively, with 19 bases between them. CDR3 sequence reads: CASSPSRGDSREQYF. The CDR3 nucleotides read TGTGCCAGCAGCCCGTCAAGGGGGGATAGCCGCGAGCAGTACTTC. Combining the CDR3 with reference TRBV16 and TRBJ2-7 gives the whole variable domain GEEVAQTPKHLVRGEGQKAKLYCAPIKGHSYVFWYQQVLKNEFKFLISFQNENVFDETGMPKERFSAKCLPNSPCSLEIQATKLEDSAVYFCASSPSRGDSREQYFGPGTRLTVT.

In the case of this clonotype: This may come from a read error, since a much larger clone is one base off. This chain links TRBV29-1 with TRBJ2-5; D is ambiguous. In germline, CDR1 is SQVTM, CDR2 ANQGSEA. The CDR3 has 11 residues. V lost 7 bases and J 5 bases, leaving 11 bases between the germline ends. The CDR3 sequence: CSGSLQETQYF. The DNA of the CDR3 is TGCAGCGGTTCTCTTCAGGAGACCCAGTACTTC.

There are many counts of this clonotype. This chain links TRBV19 with TRBJ2-1, with a weak D call TRBD2 (6 bases). The CDR3 totals 13 residues. Germline CDR1 reads LNHDA; CDR2 reads SQIVND (reference sequence). V dropped 10 bases and J dropped 4 bases, with 14 bases sitting between them. The CDR3 sequence is CATRHGRYNEQFF. The CDR3 bases are TGTGCCACCCGTCACGGGAGATACAATGAGCAGTTCTTC.

In this sample, this clonotype turned up many times. The chain is built from TRBV28 and TRBJ2-7; D gene ambiguous. V lost 2 bases to trimming and J lost 2 bases, with 10 bases between them. Germline V gives CDR1 MDHEN, CDR2 SYDVKM. The CDR3 runs to 14 residues. This CDR3 reads CASSLSSSPYEQYF. The CDR3 nucleotides are TGTGCCAGCAGTTTAAGTTCCAGCCCCTACGAGCAGTACTTC.

This clonotype appeared many times. The chain links TRBV20-1 to TRBJ2-7; the match to TRBD2 covers 7 bases. The germline gives CDR1 DFQATT, CDR2 SNEGSKA (reference sequence). The ends lost 0 bases at V and 2 bases at J; junction bases unmatched: 4. This CDR3 has 14 residues. CDR3 residues: CSARDLAATYEQYF. CDR3 sequence (DNA): TGCAGTGCTAGAGATCTAGCGGCTACCTACGAGCAGTACTTC.

The chain employs TRBV9 and TRBJ2-2; 8 bases map to TRBD1. The V gene's germline CDR1 is SGDLS and CDR2 YYNGEE. This CDR3 has 16 amino acids. The V segment lost 3 bases and the J segment 2 bases; nucleotides outside the gene matches: 6. This CDR3 is CASSAPGQGNTGELFF. In DNA form, the CDR3 reads TGTGCCAGCAGCGCTCCCGGACAGGGAAACACCGGGGAGCTGTTTTTT.

In its sample, this clonotype was seen many times. The chain combines TRBV28 with TRBJ2-7; 9 bases map to TRBD2. Germline CDR1 is MDHEN and CDR2 is SYDVKM. Germline trimming cut 8 bases from V and 5 bases from J; bases unmatched to any gene: 13. The CDR3 loop spans 15 amino acids. DNA for the CDR3: TGTGCCAGCGAGCTAGCGGGATTCCAAATTAACGAGCAGTACTTC. Residues: CASELAGFQINEQYF. The full variable domain, rest sourced from reference TRBV28 and TRBJ2-7, is DVKVTQSSRYLVKRTGEKVFLECVQDMDHENMFWYRQDPGLGLRLIYFSYDVKMKEKGDIPEGYSVSREKKERFSLILESASTNQTSMYLCASELAGFQINEQYFGPGTRLTVT.

The V and J genes are TRBV27 and TRBJ2-7; 7 bases match TRBD2. The CDR3 has 16 amino acids. The V segment lost 8 bases and the J segment 0 bases; nucleotides outside the gene matches: 13. Germline CDR1 reads MNHEY; CDR2 reads SMNVEV (reference sequence). Here the CDR3 reads CASPPGEGTSSYEQYF. The CDR3 DNA sequence: TGTGCCAGCCCCCCCGGGGAGGGGACGAGCTCCTACGAGCAGTACTTC.

CDR3 amino acids: CASSPRQGEETQYF. The CDR3, as DNA: TGTGCCAGCAGCCCCAGACAGGGTGAAGAGACCCAGTACTTC. The chain uses TRBV7-6 and TRBJ2-5; 7 bases agree with TRBD1. The ends lost 5 bases at V and 3 bases at J; junction bases unmatched: 6. This CDR3 has 14 residues. The V gene's germline CDR1 is SGHVS and CDR2 FNYEAQ.

The sample holds many counts of this clonotype. CDR3 residues: CASSVGGRNTQYF. In nucleotides, the CDR3 is TGTGCCAGCAGTGTGGGAGGGCGGAATACGCAGTATTTT. The chain is built from TRBV25-1 and TRBJ2-3, with TRBD2 matching over 7 bases. The V and J ends lost 4 bases and 7 bases, in that order; junction bases with no gene match: 5. CDR3 length equals 13 residues. Looked up from germline, CDR1 is MGHDK and CDR2 is SYGVNS.

V usage is TRBV5-1 and J usage is TRBJ1-3; D is undetermined. Germline V gene lookup returns CDR1 SGHRS and CDR2 YFSETQ. V lost 1 base and J 2 bases, leaving 4 bases between the germline ends. The CDR3 sequence is 13 residues long. The CDR3 DNA reads TGCGCCAGCAGCTTGTGGGCTGGAAACACCATATATTTT. Residues: CASSLWAGNTIYF.

The sample holds many counts of this clonotype. The CDR3 here is CASSQVPGEKLFF. The CDR3 nucleotides are TGCGCCAGCAGCCAAGTCCCGGGGGAAAAACTGTTTTTT. This chain connects TRBV4-1 to TRBJ1-4, with no clear D. The CDR3 is 13 residues long. V lost 1 base to trimming and J lost 8 bases, with 8 bases between them. Germline loops: CDR1 MGHRA, CDR2 YSYEKL.

About this clonotype: This may arise from a read error, as a much more abundant clone is one base away. V gene TRBV12-3 or TRBV12-4 combines with J gene TRBJ1-1, with D possibly matching TRBD1 (6 bases). This CDR3 region has 11 residues. The V gene lost 8 bases and the J gene lost 14 bases, with 18 bases spanning the gap. The chain's CDR3 is CASQEGEVFFF. The CDR3 DNA reads as TGTGCCAGCCAAGAGGGGGAGGTTTTCTTCTTT.

This clonotype has only a few counts. This chain joins TRBV7-8 and TRBJ2-7, with 7 bases matching TRBD1. The CDR3 has 15 amino acids. V shed 5 bases, J shed 1 base, and the junction held 8 bases outside the gene matches. In germline, CDR1 is SGHVS, CDR2 FQNEAQ. CDR3 DNA sequence: TGTGCCAGCAGCCTTAACAGGGGAAGGTCCTACGAGCAGTACTTC. Translation gives CASSLNRGRSYEQYF. The complete variable domain, with remaining parts taken from reference TRBV7-8 and TRBJ2-7, reads GAGVSQSPRYKVAKRGQDVALRCDPISGHVSLFWYQQALGQGPEFLTYFQNEAQLDKSGLPSDRFFAERPEGSVSTLKIQRTQQEDSAVYLCASSLNRGRSYEQYFGPGTRLTVT.

Notes on this clonotype: A much larger clone is a single base away; this may be a read error. The conserved phenylalanine or tryptophan normally closing the CDR3 is absent here, so this likely arose from a read error. This rearrangement joins TRBV5-4 to TRBJ2-6, with no clear D. Trimming removed 0 bases at V and 4 bases at J, with 8 bases between. The CDR3 is 15 residues long. Germline V lookup: CDR1 SGHNT, CDR2 YYREEE (reference sequence). In DNA, the CDR3 is TGTGCCAGCAGCTTGGTACCCGGCGGGGCCAACGTCCTGACTTAC. Residues: CASSLVPGGANVLTY.

This clonotype was detected many times. The chain has TRBV6-6 and TRBJ2-7; perhaps TRBD2 as D (6 bases). Deletions cut 0 bases from V and 5 bases from J, with 11 bases between. This CDR3 contains 14 residues. The germline gives CDR1 MNHNY, CDR2 SVGAGI (reference sequence). CDR3 sequence (DNA): TGTGCCAGCAGTTACTCCCGGGGGTCCGACGAGCAGTACTTC. Its translation: CASSYSRGSDEQYF.

This clonotype was seen a handful of times. This chain uses TRBV12-3 or TRBV12-4 with TRBJ1-4; 7 bases are a match to TRBD1. This CDR3 has 14 residues. Trimming cost V 8 bases and J 11 bases; bases outside gene matches: 14. CDR3: CASSRTGQIQKLFF. Here the CDR3 DNA reads TGTGCCAGCTCCCGGACAGGACAAATACAGAAACTGTTTTTT.